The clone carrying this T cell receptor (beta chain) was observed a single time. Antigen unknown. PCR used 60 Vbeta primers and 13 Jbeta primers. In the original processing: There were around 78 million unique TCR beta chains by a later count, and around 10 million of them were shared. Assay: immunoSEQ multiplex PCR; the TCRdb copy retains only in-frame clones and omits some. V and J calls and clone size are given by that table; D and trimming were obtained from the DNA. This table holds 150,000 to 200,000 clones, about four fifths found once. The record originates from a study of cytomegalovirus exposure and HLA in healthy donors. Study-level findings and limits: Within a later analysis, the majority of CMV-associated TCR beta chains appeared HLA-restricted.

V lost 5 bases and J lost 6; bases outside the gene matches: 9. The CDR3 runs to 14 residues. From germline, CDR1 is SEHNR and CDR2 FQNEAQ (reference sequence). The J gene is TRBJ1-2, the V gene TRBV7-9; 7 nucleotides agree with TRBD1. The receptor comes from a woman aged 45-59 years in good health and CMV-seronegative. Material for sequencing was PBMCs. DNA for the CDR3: TGTGCCAGCAGCAGCCCGGGACAGAGGGATGGCTACACCTTC. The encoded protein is CASSSPGQRDGYTF. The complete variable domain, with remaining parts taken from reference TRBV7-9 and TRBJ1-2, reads DTGVSQNPRHKITKRGQNVTFRCDPISEHNRLYWYRQTLGQGPEFLTYFQNEAQLEKSRLLSDRFSAERPKGSFSTLEIQRTEQGDSAMYLCASSSPGQRDGYTFGSGTRLTVV.